The clone carrying this TCR beta chain was seen ten or more times. Its antigen remains unknown. There are 14 residues in the CDR3. Between the trimmed V and J ends, which lost 2 bases and 7 bases, there was a span of 14 bases. The germline V gene has CDR1 MDHEN and CDR2 SYDVKM. The record originates from a study of regulatory T cells in long-lasting Graves disease. Overall study results and limits: A greater number of public clonotypes (over 2,500) was shared by persistent patients than by new patients (around 1,000).

Time point: newly diagnosed GD, antithyroid drugs for less than 3 months. The TCR library was prepared using RNA isolated from PBMCs. The authors built TCR beta libraries using iRepertoire HTBI primers and Arm-PCR of CDR3 regions. One entry per CDR3 protein, called by TCRdb with MiXCR from the multiplex PCR reads. The table includes fewer than 450,000 distinct CDR3 sequences, approximately 16% detected once. These data were also reused for a study on T cells in Graves' hyperthyroidism and ophthalmopathy.

The chain links TRBV28 to TRBJ1-2, with D perhaps TRBD1 (6 bases). This receptor was taken from a woman aged 40-49 years with Graves disease. The specimen comprised peripheral blood mononuclear cells (PBMCs), sampled at new diagnosis, from a patient treated with antithyroid drugs. Here the CDR3 reads CASSLKGGISGYTF. The DNA for the CDR3 is TGTGCCAGCAGTTTAAAGGGGGGGATCAGTGGCTACACCTTC.